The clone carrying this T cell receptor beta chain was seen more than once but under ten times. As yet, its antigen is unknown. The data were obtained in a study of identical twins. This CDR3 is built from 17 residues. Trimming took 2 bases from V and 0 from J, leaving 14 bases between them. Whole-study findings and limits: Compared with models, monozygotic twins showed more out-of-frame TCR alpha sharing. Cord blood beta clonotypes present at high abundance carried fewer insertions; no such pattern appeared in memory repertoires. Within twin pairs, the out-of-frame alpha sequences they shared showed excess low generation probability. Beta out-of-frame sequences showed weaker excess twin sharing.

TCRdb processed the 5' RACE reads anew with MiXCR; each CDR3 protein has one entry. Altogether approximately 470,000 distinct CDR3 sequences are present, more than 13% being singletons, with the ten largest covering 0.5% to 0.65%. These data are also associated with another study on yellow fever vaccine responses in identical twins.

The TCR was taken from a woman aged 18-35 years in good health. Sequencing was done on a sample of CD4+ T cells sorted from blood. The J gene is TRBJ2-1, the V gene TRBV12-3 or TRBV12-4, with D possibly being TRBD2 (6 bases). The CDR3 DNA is TGTGCCAGCAGTTTATCGCGGGGCGGCAGCTCCTACAATGAGCAGTTCTTC. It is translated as CASSLSRGGSSYNEQFF.